This T cell receptor (beta chain) originates from a study of tumor and adjacent non-tumor tissue in lung cancer. Turning to the study itself: The cohort had roughly 11 adenocarcinoma, a couple of squamous cell and 1 small cell patients. Each sample yielded roughly 4.2 million productive TCRbeta reads on average. Notes on the study in general: Tumor tissue had significantly higher TCR diversity than normal lung. Tumor repertoires had a smaller top 100 clone share than normal lung.

CDR3 length: 16 amino acids. V lost 6 bases to trimming and J lost 0 bases, with 16 bases between them. This clonotype has at least ten counts. Its antigen is undetermined. The template was RNA from unsorted bulk tissue. The library came from three nested PCR rounds adapted from ARM-PCR protocols. TCRdb called the multiplex PCR reads again in MiXCR, with one record for every CDR3 protein. The table shows under 100,000 distinct CDR3 sequences, with around two thirds occurring only once. J is TRBJ2-3 and V is TRBV12-3 or TRBV12-4, with D maybe TRBD1 (6 bases). The source material was lung tumor tissue. This clonotype originated in a man aged 65 to 79 with non-small cell lung cancer. CDR3 loop: CASSLGHSSSTDTQYF. In DNA, the CDR3 is TGTGCCAGCAGCTTGGGACACAGCTCAAGCACAGATACGCAGTATTTT.